These T cell receptor beta chains were read from a single sample in a study of blood T cells in healthy people across ages. MiXCR, run by TCRdb on the 5' RACE reads, gives a single entry per CDR3 protein. The sample yields around 2 million distinct CDR3 sequences, 30% to 40% seen once. The source material was blood. Receptors originate from a human donor in good health. Both conserved end residues are part of each CDR3. The order of the fields is V gene, J gene, clone size, D gene, CDR3 DNA, CDR3 protein. A D gene is named only where the DNA matches it firmly. Not every row has a clone size; where given, it reads once, few, many or a size class.

v_call: TRBV7-9; j_call: TRBJ1-3; clone_size: .; d_call: TRBD1; cdr3_nt: TGTGCCACCCGACAGGGGAGCTCTGGAAACACCATATATTTT; cdr3_aa: CATRQGSSGNTIYF
v_call: TRBV7-2; j_call: TRBJ2-3; clone_size: .; d_call: .; cdr3_nt: TGTGCCAGCAGCTTAGGGGAGCGGGTATTCACAGATACGCAGTATTTT; cdr3_aa: CASSLGERVFTDTQYF
v_call: TRBV12-3/TRBV12-4; j_call: TRBJ1-6; clone_size: .; d_call: .; cdr3_nt: TGTGCCAGCACCGAATGGGGTACGAATTCACCCCTCCACTTT; cdr3_aa: CASTEWGTNSPLHF
v_call: TRBV6-5; j_call: TRBJ1-2; clone_size: .; d_call: TRBD1; cdr3_nt: TGTGCCAGCAGACCCGGACAGGAGGTCCCCTATGGCTACACCTTC; cdr3_aa: CASRPGQEVPYGYTF
v_call: TRBV7-9; j_call: TRBJ1-2; clone_size: .; d_call: TRBD1; cdr3_nt: TGTGTCAGCAGCTCGGGACAGGCCTACTATGGCTACACCTTC; cdr3_aa: CVSSSGQAYYGYTF
v_call: TRBV12-5; j_call: TRBJ1-2; clone_size: .; d_call: .; cdr3_nt: TGTGCTAGTGGTTTCGCCCGATTTGCAGAATTTAACTATGGCTACACCTTC; cdr3_aa: CASGFARFAEFNYGYTF
v_call: TRBV12-3/TRBV12-4; j_call: TRBJ1-2; clone_size: few; d_call: TRBD1; cdr3_nt: TGTGCCAGCAGCCCTGGACAGGCTGTGAATTTTGGCTACACCTTC; cdr3_aa: CASSPGQAVNFGYTF
v_call: TRBV6-5; j_call: TRBJ1-6; clone_size: .; d_call: TRBD1; cdr3_nt: TGTGCCAGCAGCTACAGGGGAGGCTCACCCCTCCACTTT; cdr3_aa: CASSYRGGSPLHF
v_call: TRBV6-6; j_call: TRBJ1-5; clone_size: .; d_call: .; cdr3_nt: TGTGCCAGCAGTTTGGGTATGGATCAGCCCCAGCATTTT; cdr3_aa: CASSLGMDQPQHF
v_call: TRBV20-1; j_call: TRBJ2-3; clone_size: .; d_call: .; cdr3_nt: TGCAGTGCTAGATTAATAAGCACAGATACGCAGTATTTT; cdr3_aa: CSARLISTDTQYF
v_call: TRBV20-1; j_call: TRBJ2-1; clone_size: many; d_call: TRBD1; cdr3_nt: TGCAGTGCCTCGCCGGGACAGGGGGTCTACAATGAGCAGTTCTTC; cdr3_aa: CSASPGQGVYNEQFF
v_call: TRBV24-1; j_call: TRBJ2-1; clone_size: .; d_call: .; cdr3_nt: TGTGCCACCAGTGATTACTATGAGCAGTTCTTC; cdr3_aa: CATSDYYEQFF
v_call: TRBV7-9; j_call: TRBJ2-5; clone_size: .; d_call: TRBD1; cdr3_nt: TGTGCCAGCCGCCTTCCAATCGCTGCGGGACAGGGGTATGGAGAGACCCAGTACTTC; cdr3_aa: CASRLPIAAGQGYGETQYF
v_call: TRBV6-2/TRBV6-3; j_call: TRBJ2-7; clone_size: .; d_call: TRBD2; cdr3_nt: TGTGCCAGCAGCCGGACTAGCGGGGGCCCGGGGGAGCAGTACTTC; cdr3_aa: CASSRTSGGPGEQYF
v_call: TRBV6-6; j_call: TRBJ2-3; clone_size: .; d_call: .; cdr3_nt: TGTGCCAGCAGCCCCCGAGTGACGCAGTATTTT; cdr3_aa: CASSPRVTQYF
v_call: TRBV20-1; j_call: TRBJ2-5; clone_size: .; d_call: .; cdr3_nt: TGCAGTGCTGTAAGGCGGGTCCAAGAGATCCAGTACTTC; cdr3_aa: CSAVRRVQEIQYF
v_call: TRBV5-1; j_call: TRBJ2-3; clone_size: few; d_call: TRBD1; cdr3_nt: TGCGCCAGCAGCTTGGGAGAGACAGGGATAATAGATACGCAGTATTTT; cdr3_aa: CASSLGETGIIDTQYF
v_call: TRBV20-1; j_call: TRBJ1-4; clone_size: few; d_call: TRBD1; cdr3_nt: TGCAGTGCTAGATCCGGGACAGATAATGAAAAACTGTTTTTT; cdr3_aa: CSARSGTDNEKLFF
v_call: TRBV6-2/TRBV6-3; j_call: TRBJ2-7; clone_size: few; d_call: .; cdr3_nt: TGTGCCAGCAGCCTTAATGACGCCAGGGAAACCGTCTCCTACGAGCAGTACTTC; cdr3_aa: CASSLNDARETVSYEQYF
v_call: TRBV10-3; j_call: TRBJ2-6; clone_size: .; d_call: .; cdr3_nt: TGTGCCATTCGCGGGTATTCTGGGGCCAACGTCCTGACTTTC; cdr3_aa: CAIRGYSGANVLTF
v_call: TRBV7-9; j_call: TRBJ1-3; clone_size: once; d_call: .; cdr3_nt: TGTGCCAGCAGCCTCCGGGGCTATCTAGACACCATATATTTT; cdr3_aa: CASSLRGYLDTIYF
v_call: TRBV6-1; j_call: TRBJ2-3; clone_size: .; d_call: TRBD1; cdr3_nt: TGTGCCAGCAGTGAAGCCAGAAGACAGGGATCAGATACGCAGTATTTT; cdr3_aa: CASSEARRQGSDTQYF
v_call: TRBV7-2; j_call: TRBJ2-7; clone_size: few; d_call: .; cdr3_nt: TGTGCCAGCAGCAGAGACCGGACCGCCTCCTACGAGCAGTACTTC; cdr3_aa: CASSRDRTASYEQYF
v_call: TRBV6-1; j_call: TRBJ1-2; clone_size: few; d_call: .; cdr3_nt: TGTGCCAGCAATCCCGGGCCAAGAAACTATGGCTACACCTTC; cdr3_aa: CASNPGPRNYGYTF
v_call: TRBV6-6; j_call: TRBJ1-6; clone_size: many; d_call: .; cdr3_nt: TGTGCCAGCAGTCCTGACAGCTATAATTCACCCCTCCACTTT; cdr3_aa: CASSPDSYNSPLHF
v_call: TRBV10-3; j_call: TRBJ2-1; clone_size: .; d_call: .; cdr3_nt: TGTGCCATCAGTGAGCCGGGACGCCAGGTCTACAATGAGCAGTTCTTC; cdr3_aa: CAISEPGRQVYNEQFF
v_call: TRBV7-2; j_call: TRBJ2-2; clone_size: few; d_call: .; cdr3_nt: TGTGCCAGCAGCTTAGTTGGGGTGGGGGCGAACACCGGGGAGCTGTTTTTT; cdr3_aa: CASSLVGVGANTGELFF
v_call: TRBV12-3/TRBV12-4; j_call: TRBJ2-3; clone_size: few; d_call: TRBD2; cdr3_nt: TGTGCCAGCAGGAAAGCGGGGGGGGCAGATACGCAGTATTTT; cdr3_aa: CASRKAGGADTQYF
v_call: TRBV24-1; j_call: TRBJ1-2; clone_size: few; d_call: .; cdr3_nt: TGTGCCACCACCCGCGGGCCGGACTGGCAGGATGGCTACACCTTC; cdr3_aa: CATTRGPDWQDGYTF
v_call: TRBV15; j_call: TRBJ2-6; clone_size: .; d_call: .; cdr3_nt: TGTGCCACCAGCAGGCGGAGTGGGGCCTCTGGGGCCAACGTCCTGACTTTC; cdr3_aa: CATSRRSGASGANVLTF
v_call: TRBV15; j_call: TRBJ2-7; clone_size: .; d_call: TRBD2; cdr3_nt: TGTGCCACCAGCAGAGATGTGCTAGCGGGGGGGTATACCTACGAGCAGTACTTC; cdr3_aa: CATSRDVLAGGYTYEQYF
v_call: TRBV7-2; j_call: TRBJ2-7; clone_size: .; d_call: .; cdr3_nt: TGTGCCAGCAGCCGCCCTGGGTGGGCCTGCGAGCAGTACTTC; cdr3_aa: CASSRPGWACEQYF